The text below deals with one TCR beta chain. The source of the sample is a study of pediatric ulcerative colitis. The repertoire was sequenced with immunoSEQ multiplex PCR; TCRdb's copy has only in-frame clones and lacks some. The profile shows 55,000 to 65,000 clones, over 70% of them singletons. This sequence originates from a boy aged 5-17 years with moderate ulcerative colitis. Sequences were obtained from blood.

CDR3 region: CARCSCQGGSYEQYF. For the CDR3, the DNA is TGTGCCAGGTGTTCGTGTCAGGGGGGCTCCTACGAGCAGTACTTC. The genes are TRBV19 and TRBJ2-7; D is perhaps TRBD1 (7 bases). Germline-derived CDR1 and CDR2 are LNHDA and SQIVND (reference sequence). This CDR3 comprises 15 residues. V lost 9 bases to trimming and J lost 0 bases, with 18 bases between them.